This TCR beta chain was obtained from a study of OX40 agonist ivuxolimab in advanced cancers. Using immunoSEQ multiplex PCR, the repertoire was profiled, and TCRdb retains in-frame clones only, with some absent. This sample carries around 47,000 clones, approximately 86% of them seen once, and the ten largest clones take around 15%. The germline CDR1 and CDR2 sequences are SGHTA and FQGNSA. The V and J ends lost 4 bases and 4 bases respectively, with 15 bases between them. The CDR3 is made up of 15 amino acids. This rearrangement joins TRBV7-2 to TRBJ2-3; tentatively, D is TRBD1 (8 bases). The receptor comes from an adult with an advanced solid tumor such as melanoma, head and neck, liver or kidney cancer. The sequencing here drew on CD4+ or CD8+ T cells sorted from blood, taken in a trial of the OX40 agonist ivuxolimab. For the CDR3, the DNA is TGTGCCAGCAGCTCGACAGGGGAGGGGCCAGATACGCAGTATTTT. It codes for CASSSTGEGPDTQYF.